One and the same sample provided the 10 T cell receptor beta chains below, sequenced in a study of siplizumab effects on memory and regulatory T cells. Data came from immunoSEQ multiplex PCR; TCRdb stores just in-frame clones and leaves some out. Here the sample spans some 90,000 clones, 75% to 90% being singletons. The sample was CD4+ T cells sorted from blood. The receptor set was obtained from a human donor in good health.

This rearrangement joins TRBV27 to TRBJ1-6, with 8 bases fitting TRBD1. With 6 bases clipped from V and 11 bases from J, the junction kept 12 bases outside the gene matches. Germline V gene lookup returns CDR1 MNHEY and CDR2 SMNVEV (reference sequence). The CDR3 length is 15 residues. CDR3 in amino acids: CASRAGTGVLAPLHF. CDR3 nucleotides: TGTGCCAGCAGGGCTGGGACAGGCGTTCTTGCACCCCTCCACTTT.

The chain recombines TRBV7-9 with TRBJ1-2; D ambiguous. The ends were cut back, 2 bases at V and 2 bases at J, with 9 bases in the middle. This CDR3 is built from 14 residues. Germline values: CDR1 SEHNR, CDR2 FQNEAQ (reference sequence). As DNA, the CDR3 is TGTGCCAGCAGCTTAACAGCCTTCAACTATGGCTACACCTTC. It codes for CASSLTAFNYGYTF.

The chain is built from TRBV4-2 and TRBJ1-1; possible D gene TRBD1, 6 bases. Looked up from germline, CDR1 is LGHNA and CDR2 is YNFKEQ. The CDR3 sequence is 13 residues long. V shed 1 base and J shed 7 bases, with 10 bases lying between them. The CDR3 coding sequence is TGTGCCAGCAGCCAAGGGGGGGCAAGTGAAGCTTTCTTT. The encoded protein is CASSQGGASEAFF.

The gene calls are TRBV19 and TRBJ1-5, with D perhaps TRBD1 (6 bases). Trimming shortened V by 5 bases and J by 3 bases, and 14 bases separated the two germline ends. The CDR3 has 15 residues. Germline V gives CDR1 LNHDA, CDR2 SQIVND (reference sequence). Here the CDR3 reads CASSFTGRDNQPQHF. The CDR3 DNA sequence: TGTGCCAGTAGTTTTACAGGGAGGGACAATCAGCCCCAGCATTTT.

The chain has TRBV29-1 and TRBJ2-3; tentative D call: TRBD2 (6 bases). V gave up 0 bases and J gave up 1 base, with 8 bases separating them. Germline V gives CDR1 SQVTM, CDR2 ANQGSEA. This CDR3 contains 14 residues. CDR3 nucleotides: TGCAGCGTTGAAGAAGCGGGCCGCACAGATACGCAGTATTTT. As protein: CSVEEAGRTDTQYF.

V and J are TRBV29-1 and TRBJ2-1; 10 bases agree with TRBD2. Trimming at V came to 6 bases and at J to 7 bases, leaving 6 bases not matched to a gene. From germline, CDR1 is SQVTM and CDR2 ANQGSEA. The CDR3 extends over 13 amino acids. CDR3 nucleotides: TGCAGCGTCCTTAGCGGGAGGAGGAATGAGCAGTTCTTC. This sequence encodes CSVLSGRRNEQFF.

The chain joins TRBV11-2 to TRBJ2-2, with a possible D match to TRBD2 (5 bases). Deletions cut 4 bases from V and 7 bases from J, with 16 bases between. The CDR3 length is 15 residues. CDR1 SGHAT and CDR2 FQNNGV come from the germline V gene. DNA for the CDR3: TGTGCCAGCAGCTCCGACCGGCTGAGGGACGGGGAGCTGTTTTTT. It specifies CASSSDRLRDGELFF.

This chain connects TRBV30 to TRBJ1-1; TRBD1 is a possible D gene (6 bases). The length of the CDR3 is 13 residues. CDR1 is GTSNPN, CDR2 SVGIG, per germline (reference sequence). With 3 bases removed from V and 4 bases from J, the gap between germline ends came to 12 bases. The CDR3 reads CAWRGYRATEAFF. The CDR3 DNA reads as TGTGCCTGGAGGGGTTACAGGGCCACTGAAGCTTTCTTT. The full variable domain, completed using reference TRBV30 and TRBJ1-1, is SQTIHQWPATLVQPVGSPLSLECTVEGTSNPNLYWYRQAAGRGLQLLFYSVGIGQISSEVPQNLSASRPQDRQFILSSKKLLLSDSGFYLCAWRGYRATEAFFGQGTRLTVV.

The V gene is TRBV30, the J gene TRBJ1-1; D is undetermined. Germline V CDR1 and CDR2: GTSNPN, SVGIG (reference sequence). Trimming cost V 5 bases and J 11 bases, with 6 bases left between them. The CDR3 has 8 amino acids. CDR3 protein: CAWGVAFF. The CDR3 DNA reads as TGTGCCTGGGGAGTTGCTTTCTTT.

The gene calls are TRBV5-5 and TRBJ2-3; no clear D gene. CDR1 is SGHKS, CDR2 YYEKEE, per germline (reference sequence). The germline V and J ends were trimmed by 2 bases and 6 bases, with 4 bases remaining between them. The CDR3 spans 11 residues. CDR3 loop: CASSFVDTQYF. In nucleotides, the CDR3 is TGTGCCAGCAGCTTTGTTGATACGCAGTATTTT.